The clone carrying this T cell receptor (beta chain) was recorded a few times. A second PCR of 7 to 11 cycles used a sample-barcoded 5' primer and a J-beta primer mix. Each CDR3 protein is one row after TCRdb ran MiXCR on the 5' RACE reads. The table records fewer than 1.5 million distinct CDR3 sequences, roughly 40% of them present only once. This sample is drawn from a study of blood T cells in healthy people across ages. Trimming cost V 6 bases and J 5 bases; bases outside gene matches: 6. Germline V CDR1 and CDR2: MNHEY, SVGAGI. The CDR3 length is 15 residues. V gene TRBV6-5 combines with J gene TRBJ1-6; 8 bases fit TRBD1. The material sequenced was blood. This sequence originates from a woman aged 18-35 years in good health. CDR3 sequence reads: CASSLGQGHNSPLHF. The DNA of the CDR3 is TGTGCCAGCAGCCTCGGACAGGGACATAATTCACCCCTCCACTTT.